The T cell receptor (beta chain) under discussion was sequenced for a study of T-cell memory formation after mild COVID-19. This clonotype was counted only a few times. Its specificity is not known. A single record per CDR3 protein comes from TCRdb applying MiXCR to the 5' RACE reads. The repertoire includes about 290,000 distinct CDR3 sequences, 15% to 20% of them detected once, and 22% sits in the top ten. V was pared by 3 bases and J by 0 bases, with 5 bases between. The CDR3 extends over 13 amino acids. The germline CDR1 and CDR2 sequences are SGHTA and FQGNSA. The study, taken as a whole, reports: There was a balanced CD4/CD8 profile in clones contracting day 15 to 85, and later expanders leaned CD4+.

The sequenced material came from PBMCs or a T cell subset sorted from them (not recorded which). The TCR was taken from a man aged 18 to 30 who had mild COVID-19 (a few samples of this study predate the infection). Cell type and time point are not known. The chain carries TRBV7-2 and TRBJ1-2; D is undetermined. Here the CDR3 reads CASSLDANYGYTF. The CDR3 DNA follows: TGTGCCAGCAGCTTGGACGCTAACTATGGCTACACCTTC.